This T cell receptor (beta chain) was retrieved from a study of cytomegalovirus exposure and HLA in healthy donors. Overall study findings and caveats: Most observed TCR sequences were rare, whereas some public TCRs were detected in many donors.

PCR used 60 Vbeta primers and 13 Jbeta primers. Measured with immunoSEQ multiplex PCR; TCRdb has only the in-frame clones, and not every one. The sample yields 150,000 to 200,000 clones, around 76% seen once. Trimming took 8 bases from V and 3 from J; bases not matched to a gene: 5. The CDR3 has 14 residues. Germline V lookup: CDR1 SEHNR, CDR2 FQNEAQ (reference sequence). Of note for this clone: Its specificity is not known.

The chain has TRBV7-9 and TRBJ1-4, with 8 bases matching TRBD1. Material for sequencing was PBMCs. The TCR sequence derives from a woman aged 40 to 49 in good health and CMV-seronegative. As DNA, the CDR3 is TGTGCCAGCGTTGGACAGGGACCTAATGAAAAACTGTTTTTT. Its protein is CASVGQGPNEKLFF. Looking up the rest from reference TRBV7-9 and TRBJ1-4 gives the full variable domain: DTGVSQNPRHKITKRGQNVTFRCDPISEHNRLYWYRQTLGQGPEFLTYFQNEAQLEKSRLLSDRFSAERPKGSFSTLEIQRTEQGDSAMYLCASVGQGPNEKLFFGSGTQLSVL.